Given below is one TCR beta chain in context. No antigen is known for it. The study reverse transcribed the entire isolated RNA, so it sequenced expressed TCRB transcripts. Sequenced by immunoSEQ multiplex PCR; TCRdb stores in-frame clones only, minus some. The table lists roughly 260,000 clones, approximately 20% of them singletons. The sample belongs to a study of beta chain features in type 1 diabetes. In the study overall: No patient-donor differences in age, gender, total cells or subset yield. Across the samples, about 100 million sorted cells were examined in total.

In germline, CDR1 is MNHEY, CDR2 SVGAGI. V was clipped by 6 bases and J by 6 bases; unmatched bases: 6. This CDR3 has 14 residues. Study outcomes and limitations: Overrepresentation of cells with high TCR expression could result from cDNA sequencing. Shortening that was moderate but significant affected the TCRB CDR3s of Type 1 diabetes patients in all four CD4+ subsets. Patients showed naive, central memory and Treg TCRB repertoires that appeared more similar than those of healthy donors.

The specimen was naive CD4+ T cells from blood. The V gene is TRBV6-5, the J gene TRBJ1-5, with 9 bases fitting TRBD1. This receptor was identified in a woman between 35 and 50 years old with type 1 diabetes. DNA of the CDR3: TGTGCCAGCAGCCCGGGACAGGGAAGTCAGCCCCAGCATTTT. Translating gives CASSPGQGSQPQHF.